The present entry profiles one T cell receptor (beta chain) with its context. The data derive from a study of blood T cell repertoires in COVID-19. Trimming at V came to 8 bases and at J to 2 bases, leaving 10 bases not matched to a gene. The CDR3 has 15 residues. The germline V gene encodes CDR1 LNHDA and CDR2 SQIVND (reference sequence). The protocol was immunoSEQ multiplex PCR, while the TCRdb copy is restricted to in-frame clones and leaves out a portion. The sample has around 280,000 clones; roughly nine tenths are singletons. Specimen: PBMCs or T cells enriched from blood (not recorded which). The receptor's source is a woman between 40 and 55 years old who had recovered from COVID-19. The chain uses TRBV19 and TRBJ2-7, with 9 bases aligning to TRBD1. The CDR3 sequence: CASRNRGRSPYEQYF. CDR3 in DNA: TGTGCCAGTCGGAACAGGGGGCGAAGTCCCTACGAGCAGTACTTC.